This T cell receptor (beta chain) was captured by sequencing in a study of CXCR3-negative and CXCR3-positive naive CD8 T cells (dated by TCRdb to about 2019). About the investigation overall: In total, 130 million to 150 million TRB reads were obtained, which works out to roughly 1.5 +/- 0.3 million reads per library. Diversity and physicochemical repertoire analyses were performed on around 10 donors pooled from two independent experiments. The TRBV-TRBJ cluster analysis covered naive subsets from five or six donors and memory cells from 3 donors.

The sequencing machine was a NextSeq 550. The Human TCR Profiling Kit (MiLaboratory) was used to prepare UMI-labeled 5' RACE TRB cDNA libraries. The full amount of extracted RNA was used for cDNA synthesis, and the full amount of resulting cDNA was used for PCR amplification. The libraries were made side by side, with each library going through the same number of PCR cycles. As for the authors' bioinformatics: MIGEC and MiXCR extracted about 50,000 +/- 10,000 unique UMI-labeled TRB cDNA molecules per library, requiring at least two reads per UMI. Each library averaged roughly 36,000 +/- 9,600 functional in-frame TRB CDR3 nucleotide clonotypes without stop codons. Diversity metrics, including normalized Shannon-Wiener and Chao1, were computed in VDJtools after downsampling to 5000 UMI-labeled TRB molecules per sample. Clonotype-size-weighted physicochemical properties of the central five CDR3 residues (interaction energy, strength, volume and Kidera factor 4) were computed in VDJtools. Reads reprocessed by TCRdb are summarized as one entry per CDR3 protein sequence, and DNA is absent. TCRdb, rather than the study authors, made the V and J calls. The sample's clone listing holds fewer than 60,000 distinct CDR3 sequences. The top ten hold approximately 1.6% of the sample.

The CDR3 has 15 amino acids, counting the end cysteine and phenylalanine. The DNA sequence is not available. CDR1 and CDR2 are drawn from the germline V gene (reference sequence): MNHNY, SVGAGI. Each CD8+ T cell subset was flow-sorted in triplicate, with some 300,000 cells per subset placed directly into RLT lysis buffer. Naive CD8+ T cells were defined stringently as CD45RO-CCR7+CD27+CD95- to exclude memory contaminants. Using standard density gradient centrifugation, peripheral blood mononuclear cells were isolated from buffy coats. Naive CXCR3-negative and CXCR3-positive CD8+ T cells were flow-sorted on a FACSAria III. An RNeasy Mini Kit was used to extract total RNA from the sorted cells. The full study reports these points: Because surface CD5, which is linked to self-reactivity in mice, was comparable between the naive subsets, TCR interaction strength was also inferred from TRB CDR3 physicochemical properties. Comparably high repertoire diversity was found in both naive subsets, whereas much lower repertoire diversity was found in memory CD8+ T cells. Naive CXCR3-negative and CXCR3-positive cells from the same donor showed similar TRBV-TRBJ usage, whereas memory cells showed distinct patterns. CXCR3 expression partially decreased after cryopreservation, so most assays used freshly isolated PBMCs. Compared with CXCR3-negative naive cells, CXCR3-positive naive cells had TRB CDR3s with higher hydrophobicity (lower Kidera factor 4), lower energy, and higher strength and volume indices.

To note about this clonotype: Its binding antigen is unknown.

The TCR originated in a human donor in good health. Some clones in this sample may be carry-over from other donors' samples. The rearranged segments are TRBV6-6 and TRBJ2-1; no DNA is available, so the TRBD1 call from TCRdb remains unchecked. Sequencing used naive CXCR3- CD8+ T cells from blood. According to the study, the label for this sample's cell subset or site signals: CD45RO-CCR7+CD27+CD95- naive CD8+ T cells lacking CXCR3 (TNR3-). Here the CDR3 is given as CASSYSMGALNEQFF.